This T cell receptor beta chain was identified in a study of CD8 T cells in Susac syndrome. CDR3 length: 14 residues. CDR1 is SEHNR and CDR2 is FQNEAQ in the germline V gene (reference sequence). The V and J ends lost 0 bases and 1 base respectively, with 4 bases between them. After extraction with the RNeasy kit, roughly 0.45 to 1 ug of the RNA was reverse transcribed using random hexamers. TCRdb analysed the immunoSEQ multiplex PCR reads with MiXCR anew, one entry per CDR3 protein. The profile covers some 110,000 distinct CDR3 sequences, with less than 95% appearing a single time and roughly 0.38% taken by the ten largest.

This receptor was taken from a human donor with Susac syndrome. The sample was CD8+ T cells from PBMCs. J is TRBJ2-4 and V is TRBV7-9; D not certain. The CDR3 DNA follows: TGTGCCAGCAGCTTAGCAGGGGCCAAAAACATTCAGTACTTC. Protein product: CASSLAGAKNIQYF.